This passage covers 2 T cell receptor beta chains from one sample sequenced in a study of neoadjuvant anti-PD-1 for oral cavity cancer. Method: immunoSEQ multiplex PCR; TCRdb's copy keeps in-frame clones and lacks some. The data show about 72,000 clones, about 86% seen once. This specimen consisted of PBMCs, obtained before nivolumab (anti-PD-1) treatment. Receptor source: a person aged 35-79 years with oral cavity squamous cell carcinoma.

J is TRBJ1-1 and V is TRBV6-6; possible D gene TRBD1, 5 bases. V lost 6 bases to trimming and J lost 6 bases, with 8 bases between them. The CDR3 contains 11 residues. The germline V gene encodes CDR1 MNHNY and CDR2 SVGAGI (reference sequence). CDR3 DNA sequence: TGTGCCAGCAGAAAGACAGCTGAAGCTTTCTTT. It is translated as CASRKTAEAFF.

V is TRBV6-1 and J is TRBJ2-5; D gene unclear. The V end was cut by 7 bases, the J end by 4 bases, with 10 bases between. Germline values: CDR1 MNHNS, CDR2 SASEGT. There are 12 residues in the CDR3. CDR3 in amino acids: CASKPPLETQYF. The CDR3 DNA reads as TGTGCCAGCAAACCCCCTCTAGAGACCCAGTACTTC.